Included here is one TCR beta chain sequence, with context. Its cognate antigen is unknown. This entry comes from a study of metastatic and nonmetastatic thyroid tumors. Source study methods: The distant-metastasis classifier for papillary thyroid cancer was built from CDR3 differences across clinicopathological groups. From the PCR reads, TCRdb re-called clones with MiXCR. These V and J calls rely on TCRdb rather than the paper's analysis. Here the sample spans tens of thousands of clones, 20% to 25% being singletons. Study-level findings and limits: Reports indicated that malignant thyroid tumors showed significantly higher TCR beta diversity than benign nodules did, in blood and tumor.

No treatment had been given to any patient before thyroid surgery. The sample was blood. The clonotype comes from a male donor with papillary thyroid cancer or a benign thyroid nodule (not recorded which). Some clones in this sample may be carry-over from other donors' samples.

CDR3 region: CSARDVRGFTEAFF. The CDR3 DNA follows: TGCAGTGCTAGAGATGTCAGGGGATTTACTGAAGCTTTCTTT. This chain links TRBV20-1 with TRBJ1-1, with a weak D call TRBD1 (6 bases). V was trimmed by 0 bases and J by 5 bases, leaving 13 bases between them. Germline values: CDR1 DFQATT, CDR2 SNEGSKA (reference sequence). The CDR3 has 14 residues.